The T cell receptor beta chain described here comes from a study of molecular identifiers for immune sequencing clone quantification. Overall study context: Replicate RNA came from around 18,000 or 91,000 naive CD8 cells and was split five ways, and four parts were sequenced. Overall study results and limits: Jurkat TCR RNA that was spiked in from one cell was reportedly detectable among under 1.2 million naive cells. In cases of identical TCR molecules sharing a barcode, highly expanded clone sizes could be underestimated.

Each CDR3 protein is one row after TCRdb ran MiXCR on the PCR reads. The table includes tens of thousands of distinct CDR3 sequences, 24% detected once. Germline CDR1 is SGHAT and CDR2 is FQNNGV. The length of the CDR3 is 13 residues. The ends were cut back, 5 bases at V and 7 bases at J, with 14 bases in the middle. The authors gated naive CD8 T cells as CD8+CD4-CCR7+CD45RA+ for sorting. This clonotype was seen at least ten times. What it binds is unknown. The sample was naive CD8+ T cells from blood, with Jurkat cell RNA spiked in. Subset meaning: FACS-sorted CD8+CD4-CCR7+CD45RA+ naive T cells. This clonotype was obtained from a human donor in good health. Some libraries in this study had Jurkat cell RNA spiked in. The rearrangement joins TRBV11-2 to TRBJ1-1, with D perhaps matching TRBD1 (5 bases). The CDR3 DNA reads TGTGCCAGCAGCCAGGGACCAACGTATGAAGCTTTCTTT. Its protein product is CASSQGPTYEAFF.